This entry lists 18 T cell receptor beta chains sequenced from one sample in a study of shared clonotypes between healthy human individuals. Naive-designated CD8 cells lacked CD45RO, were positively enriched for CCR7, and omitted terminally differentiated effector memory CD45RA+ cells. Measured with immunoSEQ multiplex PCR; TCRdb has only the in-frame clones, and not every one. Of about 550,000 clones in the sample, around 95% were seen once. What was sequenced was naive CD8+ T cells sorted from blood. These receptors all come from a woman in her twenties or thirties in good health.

The CDR3 is CASSSEQGTYYEQYF. DNA for the CDR3: TGTGCCAGCAGCTCAGAACAGGGGACATACTACGAGCAGTACTTC. The chain is built from TRBV7-9 and TRBJ2-7; 7 nucleotides align to TRBD1. Germline CDR1 and CDR2: SEHNR and FQNEAQ (reference sequence). This CDR3 is 15 amino acids long. J was trimmed by 3 bases and V by 4 bases; bases with no gene match: 9.

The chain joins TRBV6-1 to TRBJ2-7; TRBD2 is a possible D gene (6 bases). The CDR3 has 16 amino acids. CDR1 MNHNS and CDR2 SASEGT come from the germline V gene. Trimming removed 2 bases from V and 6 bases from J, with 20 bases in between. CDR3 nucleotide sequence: TGTGCCAGCAGTGAATACGGGACTCTCCTGAGAGGCGAGCAGTACTTC. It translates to CASSEYGTLLRGEQYF.

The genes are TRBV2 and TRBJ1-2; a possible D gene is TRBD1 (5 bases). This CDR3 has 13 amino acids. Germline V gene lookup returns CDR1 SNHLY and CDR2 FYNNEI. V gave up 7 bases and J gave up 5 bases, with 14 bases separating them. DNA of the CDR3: TGTGCCAGCACCGGGGGGTGGAGTTATGGCTACACCTTC. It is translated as CASTGGWSYGYTF.

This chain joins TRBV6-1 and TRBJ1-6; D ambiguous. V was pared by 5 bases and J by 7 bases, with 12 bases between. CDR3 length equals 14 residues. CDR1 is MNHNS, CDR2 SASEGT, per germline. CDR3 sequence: CASSPLGSNSPLHF. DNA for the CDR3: TGTGCCAGCAGTCCCTTGGGATCAAATTCACCCCTCCACTTT.

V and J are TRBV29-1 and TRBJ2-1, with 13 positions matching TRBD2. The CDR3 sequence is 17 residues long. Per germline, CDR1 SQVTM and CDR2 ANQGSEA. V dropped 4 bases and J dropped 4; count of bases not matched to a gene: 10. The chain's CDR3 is CSVAGTSGTGGYNEQFF. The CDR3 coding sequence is TGCAGCGTTGCCGGGACTAGCGGGACTGGGGGTTACAATGAGCAGTTCTTC.

The CDR3, as DNA: TGTGCCAGCAGCTTAGCCGGGGTTGGAAGCGATTCACCCCTCCACTTT. Amino acid sequence: CASSLAGVGSDSPLHF. The chain joins TRBV13 to TRBJ1-6; D remains unclear. CDR3 size: 16 residues. V gave up 1 base and J gave up 8 bases, with 15 bases separating them. Germline V lookup: CDR1 PRHDT, CDR2 FYEKMQ (reference sequence).

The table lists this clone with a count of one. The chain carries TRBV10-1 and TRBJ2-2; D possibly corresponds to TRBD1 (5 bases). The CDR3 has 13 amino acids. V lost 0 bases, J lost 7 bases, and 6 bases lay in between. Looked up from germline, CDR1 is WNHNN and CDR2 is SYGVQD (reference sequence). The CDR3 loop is CASSESTVGELFF. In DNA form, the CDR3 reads TGCGCCAGCAGTGAGTCGACAGTCGGGGAGCTGTTTTTT.

CDR3 in amino acids: CASSESGSTEAFF. CDR3 DNA: TGCGCCAGCAGTGAGTCTGGGAGTACTGAAGCTTTCTTT. The V and J genes are TRBV10-2 and TRBJ1-1; D gene uncertain. Germline V gene sequence: CDR1 WSHSY, CDR2 SAAADI. Trimming took 0 bases from V and 5 from J, leaving 7 bases between them. CDR3 length: 13 amino acids.

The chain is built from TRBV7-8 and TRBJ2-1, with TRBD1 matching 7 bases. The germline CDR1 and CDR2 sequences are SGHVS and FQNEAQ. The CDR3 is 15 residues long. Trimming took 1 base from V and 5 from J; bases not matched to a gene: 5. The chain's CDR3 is CASSLGGQPHNEQFF. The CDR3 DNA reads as TGTGCCAGCAGCTTAGGGGGACAGCCCCACAATGAGCAGTTCTTC.

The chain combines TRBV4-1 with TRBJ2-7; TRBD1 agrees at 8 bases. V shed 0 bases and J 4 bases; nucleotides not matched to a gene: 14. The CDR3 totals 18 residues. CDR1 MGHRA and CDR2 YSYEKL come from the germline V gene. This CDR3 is CASSQEAPRTGLEYEQYF. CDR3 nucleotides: TGCGCCAGCAGCCAAGAGGCCCCTCGGACAGGGTTGGAATACGAGCAGTACTTC.

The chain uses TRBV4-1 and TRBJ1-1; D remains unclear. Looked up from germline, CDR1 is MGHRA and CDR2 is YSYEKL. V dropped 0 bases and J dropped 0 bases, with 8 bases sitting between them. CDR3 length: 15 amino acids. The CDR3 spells CASSQDNALNTEAFF. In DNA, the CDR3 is TGCGCCAGCAGCCAAGATAATGCACTGAACACTGAAGCTTTCTTT.

This chain's CDR3 is CASSLNPGDGYTF. The CDR3 DNA is TGTGCCAGCAGCCTAAACCCCGGGGACGGCTACACCTTC. The rearrangement uses TRBV6-5 and TRBJ1-2; possibly TRBD1 for D (5 bases). CDR1 is MNHEY and CDR2 is SVGAGI in the germline V gene. The CDR3 totals 13 residues. V dropped 6 bases and J dropped 8 bases, with 16 bases sitting between them.

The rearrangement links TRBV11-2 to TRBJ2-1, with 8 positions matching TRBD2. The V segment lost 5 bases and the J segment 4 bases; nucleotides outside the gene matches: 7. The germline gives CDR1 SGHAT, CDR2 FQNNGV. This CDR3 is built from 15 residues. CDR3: CASSDRQRGYNEQFF. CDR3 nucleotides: TGTGCCAGCAGCGACCGGCAGCGGGGGTACAATGAGCAGTTCTTC.

The CDR3 nucleotides are TGCAGCGTCCCCAGCGAGGCGGGAGAGGTAGATACGCAGTATTTT. Its translation: CSVPSEAGEVDTQYF. The V call is TRBV29-1, the J call TRBJ2-3; TRBD2 aligns across 7 bases. The V gene end was trimmed by 6 bases and the J gene end by 5 bases; junction bases not matched to a gene: 14. Germline V gives CDR1 SQVTM, CDR2 ANQGSEA. The CDR3 sequence is 15 residues long.

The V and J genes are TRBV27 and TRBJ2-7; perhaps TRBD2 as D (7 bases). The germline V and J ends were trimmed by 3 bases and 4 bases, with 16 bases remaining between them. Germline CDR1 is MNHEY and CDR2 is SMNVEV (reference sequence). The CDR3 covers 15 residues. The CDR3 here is CASSFKGGRTYEQYF. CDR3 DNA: TGTGCCAGCAGTTTTAAGGGGGGGAGGACATACGAGCAGTACTTC.

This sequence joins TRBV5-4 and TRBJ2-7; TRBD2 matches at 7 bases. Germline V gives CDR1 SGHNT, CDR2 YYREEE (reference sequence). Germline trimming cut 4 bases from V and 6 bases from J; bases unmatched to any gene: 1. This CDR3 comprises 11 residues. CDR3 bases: TGTGCCAGCAGCGGGGGGGGCGAGCAGTACTTC. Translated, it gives CASSGGGEQYF.

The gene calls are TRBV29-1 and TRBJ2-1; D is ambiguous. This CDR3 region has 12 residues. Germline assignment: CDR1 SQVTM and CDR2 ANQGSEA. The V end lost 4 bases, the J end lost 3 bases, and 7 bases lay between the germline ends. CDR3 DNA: TGCAGCGTTGGAGAAGGCTACAATGAGCAGTTCTTC. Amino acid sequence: CSVGEGYNEQFF.

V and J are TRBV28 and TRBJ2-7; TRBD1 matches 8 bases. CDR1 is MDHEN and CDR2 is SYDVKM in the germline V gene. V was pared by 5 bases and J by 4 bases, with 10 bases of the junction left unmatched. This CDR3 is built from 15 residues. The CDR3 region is CASSPRTGIRYEQYF. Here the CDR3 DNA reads TGTGCCAGCAGTCCCCGGACAGGGATAAGGTACGAGCAGTACTTC.